These 10 T cell receptor beta chains were all obtained from the same sample, sequenced in a study of identical twins. Each CDR3 protein is one row after TCRdb ran MiXCR on the 5' RACE reads. In the table there are about 470,000 distinct CDR3 sequences, more than 20% of which are singletons. These sequences were also reported in another study, on T cells expressing NK-cell markers.

Sequencing used CD4+ T cells sorted from blood. These receptors originate from a young woman in good health.

The chain links TRBV2 to TRBJ2-1, with D unclear. This CDR3 contains 13 residues. From germline, CDR1 is SNHLY and CDR2 FYNNEI. V lost 4 bases, J lost 3 bases, and 7 bases lay in between. CDR3 DNA sequence: TGTGCCAGCAGTGGGTTGGTCTACAATGAGCAGTTCTTC. It is translated as CASSGLVYNEQFF.

This clonotype was counted ten times or more. The J gene is TRBJ2-5, the V gene TRBV11-2; D might be TRBD1 (8 bases). V lost 5 bases to trimming and J lost 4 bases, with 17 bases between them. The CDR3 is 15 amino acids. Germline values: CDR1 SGHAT, CDR2 FQNNGV. The CDR3 loop is CASSPTGGGRETQYF. The CDR3 coding sequence is TGTGCCAGCAGCCCCACAGGGGGGGGTCGAGAGACCCAGTACTTC.

This clonotype was seen a few times. The chain recombines TRBV9 with TRBJ2-2; 9 nucleotides line up with TRBD1. Germline V lookup: CDR1 SGDLS, CDR2 YYNGEE. CDR3 length: 16 residues. J gave up 2 bases and V 4 bases, and 6 bases lay outside the gene matches. The CDR3: CASSQRTGANTGELFF. For the CDR3, the DNA is TGTGCCAGCAGCCAGAGGACAGGGGCAAACACCGGGGAGCTGTTTTTT.

This clonotype was found a few times. The V and J genes are TRBV5-1 and TRBJ2-7; D possibly corresponds to TRBD1 (5 bases). The CDR3 contains 15 residues. V lost 0 bases and J lost 4, with 14 bases in between. Per germline, CDR1 SGHRS and CDR2 YFSETQ. The CDR3 nucleotides are TGCGCCAGCAGCTTGGATCCCCAGGGTACTTACGAGCAGTACTTC. As protein: CASSLDPQGTYEQYF.

The rearrangement uses TRBV6-5 and TRBJ2-1; tentatively, D is TRBD2 (5 bases). The germline V gene encodes CDR1 MNHEY and CDR2 SVGAGI. CDR3 size: 11 residues. Trimming stripped 2 bases from V and 9 bases from J, with 5 bases between. In DNA form, the CDR3 reads TGTGCCAGCAGTTACGCGGGTGAGCAGTTCTTC. Translated, it gives CASSYAGEQFF.

This sequence joins TRBV5-4 and TRBJ2-2, with TRBD1 identical over 9 bases. Germline CDR1 SGHNT, CDR2 YYREEE (reference sequence). With V trimmed by 4 bases and J by 6 bases, 10 bases remained unmatched. The CDR3 consists of 16 residues. The CDR3 loop reads CASSPTGGYGAGELFF. CDR3 coding DNA: TGTGCCAGCAGCCCAACAGGGGGCTACGGCGCCGGGGAGCTGTTTTTT.

V usage is TRBV5-1 and J usage is TRBJ2-3; 10 bases are a match to TRBD2. The trim removed 1 base at V and 6 bases at J, leaving 11 bases unmatched. In germline, CDR1 is SGHRS, CDR2 YFSETQ. There are 17 residues in the CDR3. CDR3 region: CASSLSLGAGGLDTQYF. The CDR3 nucleotides are TGCGCCAGCAGCTTGAGCCTTGGAGCGGGGGGGCTTGATACGCAGTATTTT.

The V gene is TRBV6-5, the J gene TRBJ1-2; weak D call: TRBD1 (6 bases). Germline loops: CDR1 MNHEY, CDR2 SVGAGI. The CDR3 consists of 17 residues. Trimming pared 2 bases from V and 6 bases from J, leaving 22 bases between. For the CDR3, the DNA is TGTGCCAGCAGTTACCTCGACAGGCGGGTCATGACGGATGGCTACACCTTC. It specifies CASSYLDRRVMTDGYTF.

This clonotype has a handful of counts. J is TRBJ1-4 and V is TRBV11-3; D gene ambiguous. Germline values: CDR1 SGHNT, CDR2 YENEEA. There are 13 residues in the CDR3. Trimming cost V 5 bases and J 8 bases, with 12 bases left between them. The CDR3 DNA is TGTGCCAGCAGCCTGCTTATGGAGGAAAAACTGTTTTTT. Translated: CASSLLMEEKLFF.

The chain couples TRBV2 to TRBJ2-3; 8 nucleotides align to TRBD1. The germline V gene has CDR1 SNHLY and CDR2 FYNNEI. This CDR3 has 15 residues. Germline trimming cut 4 bases from V and 1 base from J; bases unmatched to any gene: 4. The CDR3 region is CASSGRGLGTDTQYF. CDR3 bases: TGTGCCAGCAGTGGCAGGGGGCTTGGCACAGATACGCAGTATTTT. Based on the CDR3 plus reference TRBV2 and TRBJ2-3, the full variable domain is EPEVTQTPSHQVTQMGQEVILRCVPISNHLYFYWYRQILGQKVEFLVSFYNNEISEKSEIFDDQFSVERPDGSNFTLKIRSTKLEDSAMYFCASSGRGLGTDTQYFGPGTRLTVL.